The 27 T cell receptor beta chains below come from one sample, sequenced in a study of blood T cell repertoires in COVID-19. Only in-frame clones appear in the TCRdb table, and some are missing; sequencing was by immunoSEQ multiplex PCR. In the table there are some 200,000 clones, 75% to 90% of which are singletons. The sample consisted of peripheral blood. The receptor source for this set is a woman between 35 and 50 years old with acute or convalescent COVID-19.

This clone has just one count. V and J are TRBV3-1 (or the pseudogene TRBV3-2) and TRBJ2-3; TRBD1 might be the D (6 bases). CDR1 and CDR2 from the germline V gene are LGHDT and YNNKEL (reference sequence). V was shortened by 4 bases and J by 0 bases, with 8 bases between the two germline ends. This CDR3 comprises 14 residues. CDR3 nucleotides: TGTGCCAGCAGCCGAGGGACAAGCACAGATACGCAGTATTTT. This encodes CASSRGTSTDTQYF.

The chain couples TRBV10-3 to TRBJ1-5, with 8 bases identical to TRBD1. The CDR3 spans 15 residues. Germline V CDR1 and CDR2: ENHRY, SYGVKD. Trimming removed 2 bases from V and 8 bases from J; junction bases left unmatched: 8. As DNA, the CDR3 is TGTGCCATCAGTGAGATCCCAGGGGGCGGCGAGCCCCAGCATTTT. Translation: CAISEIPGGGEPQHF.

This chain links TRBV2 with TRBJ1-2; 8 positions agree with TRBD1. In germline, CDR1 is SNHLY, CDR2 FYNNEI. This CDR3 region has 13 residues. V lost 6 bases, J lost 4 bases, and 4 bases stayed unmatched. CDR3 coding DNA: TGTGCCAGCAGAGAGGACAGGGTCTATGGCTACACCTTC. It encodes CASREDRVYGYTF. The complete variable domain, with remaining parts taken from reference TRBV2 and TRBJ1-2, reads EPEVTQTPSHQVTQMGQEVILRCVPISNHLYFYWYRQILGQKVEFLVSFYNNEISEKSEIFDDQFSVERPDGSNFTLKIRSTKLEDSAMYFCASREDRVYGYTFGSGTRLTVV.

J is TRBJ1-2 and V is TRBV30; D call uncertain. The CDR3 has 9 amino acids. Trimming cost V 7 bases and J 2 bases, with 2 bases left between them. CDR1 GTSNPN and CDR2 SVGIG come from the germline V gene (reference sequence). The CDR3 loop reads CASNYGYTF. In DNA form, the CDR3 reads TGTGCCTCGAACTATGGCTACACCTTC.

The chain combines TRBV6-6 with TRBJ1-6, with 9 positions matching TRBD1. The CDR3 is 14 amino acids. Germline V lookup: CDR1 MNHNY, CDR2 SVGAGI (reference sequence). V gave up 6 bases and J gave up 3 bases; unmatched junction bases: 0. The CDR3 sequence: CASRTGGYNSPLHF. In nucleotides, the CDR3 is TGTGCCAGCAGGACAGGGGGCTATAATTCACCCCTCCACTTT.

The V and J genes are TRBV20-1 and TRBJ1-4, with D maybe TRBD1 (6 bases). The germline V gene encodes CDR1 DFQATT and CDR2 SNEGSKA (reference sequence). CDR3 length: 15 residues. The V gene lost 3 bases and the J gene lost 2 bases, with 13 bases spanning the gap. CDR3 bases: TGCAGTGCTAGTTTGCCGGGACACACTAATGAAAAACTGTTTTTT. It translates to CSASLPGHTNEKLFF.

V gene TRBV18 combines with J gene TRBJ2-7; maybe TRBD1 (6 bases). The CDR3 runs 13 residues. The V gene's germline CDR1 is KGHSH and CDR2 LQKENI. V dropped 3 bases and J dropped 2 bases, with 8 bases sitting between them. CDR3 DNA: TGTGCCAGCTCACCGGGGGACACCTACGAGCAGTACGTC. It translates to CASSPGDTYEQYV.

The chain links TRBV10-2 to TRBJ1-2; maybe TRBD1 (6 bases). The CDR3 sequence is 15 residues long. V shed 6 bases and J shed 7 bases, with 21 bases lying between them. In germline, CDR1 is WSHSY, CDR2 SAAADI. CDR3 protein: CASSHPGGGHGGYTF. In nucleotides, the CDR3 is TGCGCCAGCAGCCATCCGGGCGGGGGCCATGGTGGCTACACCTTC.

This clone was counted a single time. The chain carries TRBV4-1 and TRBJ1-6; TRBD1 aligns across 7 bases. Germline CDR1 reads MGHRA; CDR2 reads YSYEKL. This CDR3 is built from 15 residues. V dropped 1 base and J dropped 5; count of bases not matched to a gene: 2. The CDR3 nucleotides read TGCGCCAGCAGCCAAGCGGGACAGAATAATTCACCCCTCCACTTT. Protein: CASSQAGQNNSPLHF.

The chain joins TRBV4-2 to TRBJ2-6; D is unresolved. V lost 1 base and J lost 1, with 11 bases in between. This CDR3 has 17 residues. Germline V gives CDR1 LGHNA, CDR2 YNFKEQ. CDR3 DNA: TGTGCCAGCAGCCAAGTCGGGTCCGAGTCTGGGGCCAACGTCCTGACTTTC. This codes for CASSQVGSESGANVLTF.

CDR3 protein: CASSQPGSLNTEAFF. For the CDR3, the DNA is TGCGCCAGCAGCCAGCCGGGATCTTTAAACACTGAAGCTTTCTTT. This chain joins TRBV4-1 and TRBJ1-1; no firm D call. Germline CDR1 MGHRA, CDR2 YSYEKL. With 3 bases removed from V and 2 bases from J, the gap between germline ends came to 13 bases. CDR3 size: 15 residues.

This chain links TRBV14 with TRBJ1-2; 7 nucleotides align to TRBD1. With 4 bases clipped from V and 8 bases from J, the junction kept 10 bases outside the gene matches. Germline lookup yields CDR1 SGHDN and CDR2 FVKESK. The CDR3 loop spans 14 amino acids. CDR3 nucleotide sequence: TGTGCCAGCAGCCCATCGGACAGGCGGGGAGGCTACACCTTC. This encodes CASSPSDRRGGYTF.

This clone is labeled medium-sized. The rearrangement uses TRBV11-2 and TRBJ1-1, with TRBD1 as a possible D gene (6 bases). This CDR3 has 15 residues. The V end lost 5 bases, the J end lost 1 base, and 14 bases lay between the germline ends. Germline CDR1 and CDR2: SGHAT and FQNNGV. The CDR3 bases are TGTGCCAGCAGCCCCTACCCGACAGGGAACACTGAAGCTTTCTTT. It is translated as CASSPYPTGNTEAFF. Combining the CDR3 with reference TRBV11-2 and TRBJ1-1 gives the whole variable domain EAGVAQSPRYKIIEKRQSVAFWCNPISGHATLYWYQQILGQGPKLLIQFQNNGVVDDSQLPKDRFSAERLKGVDSTLKIQPAKLEDSAVYLCASSPYPTGNTEAFFGQGTRLTVV.

The chain joins TRBV19 to TRBJ1-2; TRBD1 agrees at 12 bases. The germline V gene has CDR1 LNHDA and CDR2 SQIVND (reference sequence). The J segment lost 4 bases and the V segment lost 1 base, leaving 4 bases of the junction unmatched. CDR3 length: 16 amino acids. The CDR3 region has the DNA TGTGCCAGTAGTATAGGTGGGACAGGGGGCGTCTATGGCTACACCTTC. Translated: CASSIGGTGGVYGYTF.

The J gene is TRBJ1-2, the V gene TRBV4-1; D is uncertain. V lost 3 bases and J lost 0, with 11 bases in between. Germline V gives CDR1 MGHRA, CDR2 YSYEKL. CDR3 length: 15 amino acids. The CDR3 protein is CASSQRSIPNYGYTF. The CDR3 nucleotides are TGCGCCAGCAGCCAGCGGAGTATTCCTAACTATGGCTACACCTTC.

The V call is TRBV10-3, the J call TRBJ1-2, with D perhaps matching TRBD1 (5 bases). V lost 0 bases and J 4 bases, leaving 9 bases between the germline ends. Germline V gene data show CDR1 as ENHRY and CDR2 as SYGVKD. The length of the CDR3 is 14 residues. The chain's CDR3 is CAISESGGSYGYTF. For the CDR3, the DNA is TGTGCCATCAGTGAGTCGGGGGGGAGCTATGGCTACACCTTC.

The rearrangement links TRBV11-2 to TRBJ1-1; tentatively, D is TRBD1 (6 bases). The CDR3 covers 13 residues. The germline V gene encodes CDR1 SGHAT and CDR2 FQNNGV. The V gene lost 8 bases and the J gene lost 1 base, with 11 bases spanning the gap. CDR3 sequence: CASSQQGNTEAFF. The CDR3 coding sequence is TGTGCCAGCTCCCAACAGGGGAACACTGAAGCTTTCTTT.

The V gene is TRBV7-3, the J gene TRBJ1-1; D is perhaps TRBD1 (6 bases). This CDR3 is 15 amino acids long. The germline CDR1 and CDR2 sequences are SGHTA and FQGTGA. The ends were cut back, 0 bases at V and 0 bases at J, with 8 bases in the middle. In nucleotides, the CDR3 is TGTGCCAGCAGCTTAACCGCAGGGGTGAACACTGAAGCTTTCTTT. Amino acids: CASSLTAGVNTEAFF.

The CDR3 DNA reads as TGCGCCAGCTCCTGGGGCACAGGAGATACGCAGTATTTT. Residues: CASSWGTGDTQYF. The rearrangement uses TRBV10-1 and TRBJ2-3, with a weak D call TRBD1 (5 bases). This CDR3 has 13 residues. Germline CDR1 reads WNHNN; CDR2 reads SYGVQD (reference sequence). Trimming left V 8 bases short and J 5 bases short, with 14 bases between.

The DNA of the CDR3 is TGTGCTAGTGGTTTGCCAGGATTCACTGAAGCTTTCTTT. It translates to CASGLPGFTEAFF. V usage is TRBV12-5 and J usage is TRBJ1-1, with D unclear. There are 13 residues in the CDR3. Germline CDR1 and CDR2: LGHNT and FRNRAP. The V gene lost 2 bases and the J gene lost 4 bases, with 8 bases spanning the gap.

This chain links TRBV18 with TRBJ1-2, with 7 bases fitting TRBD1. V lost 6 bases to trimming and J lost 2 bases; unmatched junction nucleotides: 6. CDR1 is KGHSH and CDR2 is LQKENI in the germline V gene. The CDR3 has 14 residues. CDR3 nucleotides: TGTGCCAGCTCCCCAGGGGGGGACAACTATGGCTACACCTTC. Its translation: CASSPGGDNYGYTF.

V is TRBV11-2 and J is TRBJ1-2, with a weak D call TRBD1 (5 bases). Trimming removed 8 bases at V and 1 base at J, with 11 bases between. Germline V gene data show CDR1 as SGHAT and CDR2 as FQNNGV. This CDR3 has 13 residues. In DNA, the CDR3 is TGTGCCAGCTCGGGGGTTGTTAACTATGGCTACACCTTC. This translates into CASSGVVNYGYTF.

The chain combines TRBV5-1 with TRBJ2-4; no clear D. Germline V gene sequence: CDR1 SGHRS, CDR2 YFSETQ. CDR3 length equals 13 residues. Trimming took 5 bases from V and 2 from J, leaving 8 bases between them. The CDR3 DNA reads as TGCGCCAGCAGTCGAGTTCCCAAAAACATTCAGTACTTC. Translated: CASSRVPKNIQYF.

V gene TRBV6-2 or TRBV6-3 combines with J gene TRBJ2-3, with TRBD2 identical over 9 bases. The CDR3 length is 16 residues. After removal of 1 base from V and 3 bases from J, the junction contained 5 bases not matched to a gene. Germline V gene data show CDR1 as MNHEY and CDR2 as SVGEGT. CDR3 nucleotide sequence: TGTGCCAGCAGTTACTGGGCTAGCGGGGTGACAGATACGCAGTATTTT. Its translation: CASSYWASGVTDTQYF.

This rearrangement joins TRBV19 to TRBJ2-2; tentatively, D is TRBD1 (6 bases). The V gene lost 3 bases and the J gene lost 5 bases, with 10 bases spanning the gap. Germline V gene lookup returns CDR1 LNHDA and CDR2 SQIVND (reference sequence). The CDR3 sequence is 14 residues long. The CDR3 DNA follows: TGTGCCAGTAGTATGGGGACACCGACCGGGGAGCTGTTTTTT. Translation: CASSMGTPTGELFF.

V gene TRBV2 combines with J gene TRBJ2-1; 9 bases are a match to TRBD2. This CDR3 spans 15 amino acids. Germline V gene lookup returns CDR1 SNHLY and CDR2 FYNNEI. After removal of 4 bases from V and 6 bases from J, the junction contained 7 bases not matched to a gene. CDR3 DNA: TGTGCCAGCAGTGCACCGGGACTAGCTGCCAATGAGCAGTTCTTC. Protein sequence: CASSAPGLAANEQFF. Supplemented by reference TRBV2 and TRBJ2-1, the full variable domain reads EPEVTQTPSHQVTQMGQEVILRCVPISNHLYFYWYRQILGQKVEFLVSFYNNEISEKSEIFDDQFSVERPDGSNFTLKIRSTKLEDSAMYFCASSAPGLAANEQFFGPGTRLTVL.

This clone was observed once. The J gene is TRBJ2-3, the V gene TRBV11-2; 8 bases agree with TRBD2. With 3 bases clipped from V and 4 bases from J, the junction kept 12 bases outside the gene matches. The CDR3 is 17 residues long. Germline V gene lookup returns CDR1 SGHAT and CDR2 FQNNGV. The CDR3 reads CASSFLRRSGVADTQYF. CDR3 sequence (DNA): TGTGCCAGCAGCTTTCTTCGCCGTAGCGGGGTCGCAGATACGCAGTATTTT.